Sequencing of this TCR beta chain was carried out in a study of vaccination and CD4 T cells after COVID-19 (dated by TCRdb to about 2022). With regard to the full study: The convalescent cohort comprised six males and four females, including two Hispanic individuals, seven Caucasians, two Asians and one multiracial person. Two doses of either the Pfizer-BioNTech BNT162b2 vaccine (n=8) or the Moderna mRNA-1273 vaccine (n=2) were administered to participants. Post-COVID blood samples were collected from convalescent patients a median of approximately 93 days after diagnosis, with a range of about 35 to 180 days. Post-vaccine blood samples were obtained a median of roughly 75 days after the second vaccine dose, with a range of roughly 12 to 250 days. Culture stimuli were overlapping spike peptide pools from SARS-CoV-2 and from the common cold coronaviruses HCoV-NL63, HCoV-OC43 and HCoV-229E. Control cultures used a CEFX viral epitope pool as positive control, an HIV-1 Nef peptide pool as negative control, or no peptide. In nine to eleven COVID-19 convalescent patients and a few infection-naive healthy vaccine recipients, researchers compared the spike-specific CD4+ TCR repertoire from before mRNA vaccination with the repertoire from after.

The treatment or condition label here, explained by the study, means: approximately 11-day PBMC culture with coronavirus spike peptide pools or control peptides (ViraFEST assay). The ViraFEST assay was used in the study, in which antigen-specific T cells were expanded with peptide pools and expanded clonotypes were subsequently identified by TCR sequencing. The absence of prior SARS-CoV-2 infection in healthy vaccine recipients was confirmed by negative nucleocapsid antibody tests before and after vaccination. Each well held roughly 2 million PBMCs cultured in IMDM containing roughly 5% human AB serum and 10 IU/ml IL-2, with around 9.7 ug/ml peptide pools added. On days 3 and 7, half of the culture medium was replaced with fresh IL-2-containing medium. After around 10 days of culture, CD4+ T cells were isolated by negative selection with the EasySep CD4+ T cell isolation kit. Ficoll-Paque Plus gradient centrifugation was used to isolate PBMCs from whole blood, and the isolated PBMCs were then either used fresh or cryopreserved at -140C. Triplicate wells were generally used for each culture condition.

Libraries came from PCR. TCR sequencing of DNA from cultured CD4+ T cells used the Oncomine TCR Beta short-read assay at the Johns Hopkins FTIC core. The QIAamp micro DNA kit was used to extract genomic DNA from the cultured CD4+ T cells. The Oncomine TCR Beta libraries from cultured CD4+ T cells were pooled using unique dual indexes and then sequenced on an Illumina iSeq 100. The authors processed their data as follows. Non-productive sequences were removed, and CDR3s that did not start with C, did not end with F or W, or were shorter than 7 amino acids were discarded. Antigen-specific clonotypes were identified using the MANAFEST web application through comparison of peptide-stimulated wells with reference and other culture wells. An FDR below 0.05, an odds ratio above 5, and a productive frequency above 0.1% in at least two of three replicate wells were required for clones to be considered positive. Clonotypes that were significantly expanded in both SARS-CoV-2 spike wells and at least one common cold coronavirus spike condition were defined as cross-reactive. Using R version 3.6.1, CDR3 homology was evaluated through Levenshtein distances (stringdist) along with unrooted phylogenetic trees (ape). Through fastp at Q25 and MiXCR, TCRdb rebuilt clones from the public reads, retaining in-frame beta chains. Identical CDR3 protein sequences are pooled into one entry, listed with their most common genes and DNA. The V and J calls come from TCRdb's annotation, not from the publication. This sample gives about 10,000 distinct CDR3 sequences in total; roughly 27% of them show up just once. The ten largest clones represent more than 45% of the sample.

What the work shows at the level of the full study, not this receptor alone: Only a relatively small number of convalescent patients were included in the study, and early timepoints following natural infection were not analyzed. Of the vaccine-specific clones in convalescent patients, 304 of 307, or nearly all, reacted only to SARS-CoV-2 spike and did not cross-react with common cold coronaviruses. The median number of SARS-CoV-2-reactive clonotypes rose from about 23 after infection to a few dozen after vaccination, but the change was not significant. Among convalescent patients, a median roughly 90% of the SARS-CoV-2-reactive clones seen after vaccination appeared only after vaccination, which suggests priming specific to the vaccine.

Points on this clonotype: What this receptor recognizes is not known. No quality values exist for individual bases; no much larger clone is one base distant.

V is trimmed back by 8 bases and J by 0 bases, and the junction contains 14 bases that no gene match accounts for. CDR1 SQVTM and CDR2 ANQGSEA were looked up in the germline V gene. Including cysteine and phenylalanine, the CDR3 has 18 amino acids. Left in the record is the CDR3 DNA by itself, 54 bases read in frame from the first base. This specimen was CD4+ T cells from blood, cultured in vitro, taken before SARS-CoV-2 vaccination. The rearranged segments are TRBV29-1 and TRBJ2-6, and TRBD1 matches 9 of the central bases. The TCR sequence derives from a human donor who received a COVID-19 vaccine. The CDR3 reads as follows: CSTFTRQGGDSGANVLTF. In nucleotide form, the sequence is TGCAGCACGTTCACCCGACAGGGGGGAGACTCTGGGGCCAACGTCCTGACTTTC.